These 4 T cell receptor beta chains came from one sample sequenced in a study of cytomegalovirus exposure and HLA in healthy donors. Here immunoSEQ multiplex PCR was the method, and the copy in TCRdb shows in-frame clones only, minus some. The repertoire consists of over 120,000 clones, with roughly nine tenths occurring once and the leading ten covering 8% to 9.5%. The sequenced material came from PBMCs. These receptors came from a woman younger than 30 in good health and CMV-seropositive.

This sequence joins TRBV27 and TRBJ1-6; D gene unclear. Trimming stripped 6 bases from V and 1 base from J, with 7 bases between. Per germline, CDR1 MNHEY and CDR2 SMNVEV (reference sequence). The CDR3 loop spans 14 amino acids. The CDR3 DNA is TGTGCCAGCAGGACGGGATCCTATAATTCACCCCTCCACTTT. Its protein is CASRTGSYNSPLHF.

This clone was observed once. The gene calls are TRBV28 and TRBJ2-3; 11 bases are a match to TRBD2. CDR3 size: 17 residues. J gave up 5 bases and V 1 base, and 8 bases lay outside the gene matches. Germline CDR1 is MDHEN and CDR2 is SYDVKM. The CDR3 nucleotides are TGTGCCAGCAGTTTATTTGGTAGCGGGGGGGGGCGAGATACGCAGTATTTT. Translation: CASSLFGSGGGRDTQYF.

The chain's CDR3 is CASSSGQIPLEQYF. The CDR3 DNA sequence: TGCGCCAGCAGCTCGGGACAAATACCCCTAGAGCAGTACTTC. The rearrangement links TRBV5-1 to TRBJ2-7; a possible D gene is TRBD1 (6 bases). The CDR3 totals 14 residues. Germline V gene lookup returns CDR1 SGHRS and CDR2 YFSETQ. V dropped 3 bases and J dropped 7 bases, with 17 bases sitting between them.

The chain combines TRBV4-1 with TRBJ1-5, with 10 bases aligning to TRBD1. The germline CDR1 and CDR2 sequences are MGHRA and YSYEKL. The junction had 4 bases not matched to a gene; V was cut back by 5 bases and J by 3 bases. This CDR3 contains 15 residues. CDR3 DNA sequence: TGCGCCAGCAGCAAGGGACAGGGGCCCAATCAGCCCCAGCATTTT. As protein: CASSKGQGPNQPQHF.